The present entry profiles one TCR beta chain with its context. These data come from a study of beta chain features in type 1 diabetes. Looked up from germline, CDR1 is SGHAT and CDR2 is FQNNGV. The CDR3 covers 15 residues. The ends were cut back, 5 bases at V and 0 bases at J, with 11 bases in the middle. Reverse transcription of all isolated RNA meant that expressed TCRB transcripts were sequenced. Using immunoSEQ multiplex PCR, the repertoire was profiled, and TCRdb retains in-frame clones only, with some absent. This sample carries over 700,000 clones, roughly a sixth of them seen once, and the ten largest clones take about 0.02%.

The rearrangement joins TRBV11-2 to TRBJ1-3, with unresolved D. The sequencing input was naive CD4+ T cells from blood. The TCR sequence derives from a young woman in good health. CDR3 sequence (DNA): TGTGCCAGCAGCAACCGACACCACTCTGGAAACACCATATATTTT. Translated: CASSNRHHSGNTIYF.